These 26 T cell receptor beta chains originate from one sample sequenced in a study of blood T cell repertoires in COVID-19. Here immunoSEQ multiplex PCR was the method, and the copy in TCRdb shows in-frame clones only, minus some. The top ten clones hold about two fifths of a sample with nearly 40,000 clones, around 80% of them seen once. Sequenced material: peripheral blood. The source of these receptors is a man older than 75 with active or convalescent COVID-19.

The chain is built from TRBV11-3 and TRBJ2-1, with 14 nucleotides matching TRBD2. CDR3 size: 15 residues. Germline V gives CDR1 SGHNT, CDR2 YENEEA. V lost 4 bases and J lost 8; bases outside the gene matches: 4. CDR3: CASSSGTSGSDEQFF. The CDR3 region has the DNA TGTGCCAGCAGCTCCGGGACTAGCGGGAGTGATGAGCAGTTCTTC.

The chain links TRBV5-1 to TRBJ1-2, with 10 bases identical to TRBD1. CDR1 SGHRS and CDR2 YFSETQ come from the germline V gene. This CDR3 comprises 14 residues. The J segment lost 7 bases and the V segment lost 3 bases, leaving 6 bases of the junction unmatched. This chain's CDR3 is CASSSATGGVGYTF. CDR3 bases: TGCGCCAGCAGCTCGGCGACAGGGGGCGTTGGCTACACCTTC.

The chain employs TRBV4-2 and TRBJ1-4, with a tentative D call TRBD1 (5 bases). Germline V gene lookup returns CDR1 LGHNA and CDR2 YNFKEQ. The CDR3 sequence is 15 residues long. The V gene lost 0 bases and the J gene lost 8 bases, with 13 bases spanning the gap. CDR3 sequence: CASSQDPRVGEKLFF. CDR3 bases: TGTGCCAGCAGCCAAGATCCCAGGGTTGGGGAAAAACTGTTTTTT.

The V gene is TRBV5-4, the J gene TRBJ1-4; 8 bases match TRBD1. Germline CDR1 reads SGHNT; CDR2 reads YYREEE (reference sequence). V dropped 1 base and J dropped 7; count of bases not matched to a gene: 12. CDR3 length: 17 residues. The CDR3 nucleotides read TGTGCCAGCAGCTTGAGCCCTGGGACAGGCCCTGGTGAAAAACTGTTTTTT. It specifies CASSLSPGTGPGEKLFF.

This clone showed up just a few times. The chain is built from TRBV28 and TRBJ2-7; the D gene is possibly TRBD1 (6 bases). The CDR3 is 17 amino acids. Germline V gene sequence: CDR1 MDHEN, CDR2 SYDVKM. With 7 bases removed from V and 4 bases from J, the gap between germline ends came to 26 bases. CDR3 coding DNA: TGTGCCAGCACTCTTCGTCCGATGGGGGCAAAAAGGTACGAGCAGTACTTC. Translation: CASTLRPMGAKRYEQYF.

The rearrangement uses TRBV2 and TRBJ2-2; 15 bases are shared with TRBD2. The junction had 2 bases not matched to a gene; V was cut back by 11 bases and J by 7 bases. Looked up from germline, CDR1 is SNHLY and CDR2 is FYNNEI. This CDR3 has 13 residues. The CDR3 loop is CAGLAGGGGELFF. The CDR3 nucleotides read TGTGCCGGACTAGCGGGGGGGGGCGGGGAGCTGTTTTTT.

The gene calls are TRBV25-1 and TRBJ1-6; maybe TRBD1 (6 bases). The V and J ends lost 3 bases and 6 bases respectively, with 9 bases between them. Germline CDR1 MGHDK, CDR2 SYGVNS. This CDR3 is built from 14 residues. The CDR3 nucleotides are TGTGCCAGCAGTGATCAGGGGCGTAATTCACCCCTCCACTTT. Its translation is CASSDQGRNSPLHF.

The J gene is TRBJ2-7, the V gene TRBV4-3, with 11 bases fitting TRBD2. The CDR3 covers 15 residues. With 4 bases clipped from V and 0 bases from J, the junction kept 2 bases outside the gene matches. From germline, CDR1 is LGHNA and CDR2 YSLEER. DNA for the CDR3: TGCGCCAGCAGCCCGGGACTAGCGGACTCCTACGAGCAGTACTTC. This translates into CASSPGLADSYEQYF.

The rearrangement links TRBV7-3 to TRBJ1-6; TRBD1 matches at 7 bases. This CDR3 is 14 amino acids long. Germline lookup yields CDR1 SGHTA and CDR2 FQGTGA. The junction had 8 bases not matched to a gene; V was cut back by 5 bases and J by 10 bases. CDR3 residues: CASSPGQVGSPLHF. The CDR3 DNA reads as TGTGCCAGCAGCCCCGGACAGGTGGGGTCACCCCTCCACTTT.

This sequence joins TRBV7-8 and TRBJ1-1; 9 bases map to TRBD1. Germline loops: CDR1 SGHVS, CDR2 FQNEAQ. The CDR3 has 15 amino acids. V lost 1 base to trimming and J lost 6 bases; unmatched junction nucleotides: 6. CDR3 residues: CASSLGGQGRPEAFF. The CDR3 nucleotides are TGTGCCAGCAGCTTAGGGGGACAGGGTAGGCCTGAAGCTTTCTTT.

The chain couples TRBV7-2 to TRBJ2-7; 12 bases map to TRBD2. This CDR3 spans 17 amino acids. V dropped 5 bases and J dropped 0; count of bases not matched to a gene: 8. Germline loops: CDR1 SGHTA, CDR2 FQGNSA. The CDR3 coding sequence is TGTGCCAGCAGCACTAGAGCTAGCGGGGGGGTCTCCTACGAGCAGTACTTC. It specifies CASSTRASGGVSYEQYF.

The chain uses TRBV5-6 and TRBJ2-7; D call uncertain. Germline loops: CDR1 SGHDT, CDR2 YYEEEE. This CDR3 region has 15 residues. V was pared by 3 bases and J by 4 bases, with 17 bases between. CDR3 coding DNA: TGTGCCAGCAGCTATTTGGTAGCTAGACCTTACGAGCAGTACTTC. Its translation is CASSYLVARPYEQYF.

The rearrangement joins TRBV11-3 to TRBJ2-3; unclear D gene. Germline V lookup: CDR1 SGHNT, CDR2 YENEEA. The CDR3 totals 12 residues. Trimming left V 1 base short and J 4 bases short, with 3 bases between. As DNA, the CDR3 is TGTGCCAGCAGCTTAGCCGCAGATACGCAGTATTTT. This sequence encodes CASSLAADTQYF.

This rearrangement joins TRBV27 to TRBJ1-2, with TRBD1 matching 7 bases. Looked up from germline, CDR1 is MNHEY and CDR2 is SMNVEV (reference sequence). This CDR3 spans 14 amino acids. V gave up 5 bases and J gave up 6 bases; unmatched junction bases: 9. The CDR3 loop reads CASSLLTGFDGYTF. The CDR3, as DNA: TGTGCCAGCAGTCTCCTGACAGGGTTTGATGGCTACACCTTC.

This clone was recorded a few times. The J gene is TRBJ2-4, the V gene TRBV6-5, with D perhaps TRBD1 (6 bases). The length of the CDR3 is 15 residues. CDR1 is MNHEY and CDR2 is SVGAGI in the germline V gene. Trimming took 5 bases from V and 0 from J, leaving 11 bases between them. The CDR3: CASSITGPAKNIQYF. The CDR3 DNA is TGTGCCAGCAGTATAACAGGGCCAGCCAAAAACATTCAGTACTTC.

This chain connects TRBV6-5 to TRBJ1-2; tentative D call: TRBD1 (5 bases). The V gene's germline CDR1 is MNHEY and CDR2 SVGAGI. CDR3 length: 13 residues. The V end was cut by 9 bases, the J end by 3 bases, with 14 bases between. CDR3 amino acids: CASRDSWDYGYTF. The CDR3 DNA reads as TGTGCCAGTCGGGACTCCTGGGACTATGGCTACACCTTC.

V usage is TRBV5-6 and J usage is TRBJ1-3, with D perhaps TRBD1 (6 bases). The CDR3 length is 15 residues. Germline CDR1 and CDR2: SGHDT and YYEEEE. Trimming took 2 bases from V and 0 from J, leaving 9 bases between them. CDR3 bases: TGTGCCAGCAGCTTAAGAGGGGGCTCTGGAAACACCATATATTTT. Amino acid sequence: CASSLRGGSGNTIYF.

The chain carries TRBV29-1 and TRBJ2-2; 7 bases map to TRBD1. V dropped 5 bases and J dropped 2; count of bases not matched to a gene: 5. Germline V gene lookup returns CDR1 SQVTM and CDR2 ANQGSEA. CDR3 size: 14 residues. In DNA form, the CDR3 reads TGCAGCGTTTCGGACAGGACAAACACCGGGGAGCTGTTTTTT. Translated, it gives CSVSDRTNTGELFF.

This chain links TRBV7-2 with TRBJ2-1, with D perhaps TRBD2 (5 bases). This CDR3 spans 14 amino acids. Trimming left V 2 bases short and J 3 bases short, with 8 bases between. Per germline, CDR1 SGHTA and CDR2 FQGNSA. The CDR3 region has the DNA TGTGCCAGCAGCTTATCGCGGGTCTACAATGAGCAGTTCTTC. Translation: CASSLSRVYNEQFF.

The chain employs TRBV15 and TRBJ1-5; TRBD1 is a possible D gene (5 bases). CDR1 and CDR2 (germline): LNHNV, YYDKDF (reference sequence). CDR3 size: 16 residues. The V end lost 5 bases, the J end lost 4 bases, and 18 bases lay between the germline ends. The chain's CDR3 is CATSDSGRGRNQPQHF. The CDR3 coding sequence is TGTGCCACCAGCGATAGTGGTCGGGGGAGAAATCAGCCCCAGCATTTT.

This clone was seen a single time. The chain is built from TRBV9 and TRBJ1-5; no definite D call. CDR1 and CDR2 from the germline V gene are SGDLS and YYNGEE. This CDR3 has 15 residues. V lost 4 bases, J lost 0 bases, and 11 bases lay in between. DNA of the CDR3: TGTGCCAGCAGCCCAGGTTCCAATAGCAATCAGCCCCAGCATTTT. Residues: CASSPGSNSNQPQHF.

The genes are TRBV6-5 and TRBJ2-4; D may be TRBD1 (5 bases). Germline-derived CDR1 and CDR2 are MNHEY and SVGAGI. The ends were cut back, 5 bases at V and 0 bases at J, with 8 bases in the middle. The CDR3 has 14 residues. Here the CDR3 DNA reads TGTGCCAGCAGTCCAGGGTTAGCCAAAAACATTCAGTACTTC. Amino acids: CASSPGLAKNIQYF.

This clone was found once. The rearrangement links TRBV4-1 to TRBJ2-1; D ambiguous. This CDR3 region has 15 residues. Per the germline V gene, CDR1 is MGHRA and CDR2 is YSYEKL. V lost 2 bases to trimming and J lost 4 bases, with 12 bases between them. The CDR3, as DNA: TGCGCCAGCAGCCAATATCAGGCAACATACAATGAGCAGTTCTTC. Amino acid sequence: CASSQYQATYNEQFF.

This clone was recorded only once. V gene TRBV15 combines with J gene TRBJ2-7; D gene ambiguous. Between the trimmed V and J ends, which lost 2 bases and 6 bases, there was a span of 14 bases. CDR3 length: 14 residues. From germline, CDR1 is LNHNV and CDR2 YYDKDF (reference sequence). In DNA, the CDR3 is TGTGCCACCAGCAGACAACGGGTAACTGGCGAGCAGTACTTC. Amino acids: CATSRQRVTGEQYF.

This clone showed up just once. The CDR3 DNA sequence: TGTGCCATCAGTGGGGGGGGAACAGGGAGTAACTATGGCTACACCTTC. It is translated as CAISGGGTGSNYGYTF. The rearrangement uses TRBV10-3 and TRBJ1-2, with D possibly TRBD1 on 6 matching bases. The V end lost 4 bases, the J end lost 1 base, and 16 bases lay between the germline ends. The CDR3 extends over 16 amino acids. The germline CDR1 and CDR2 sequences are ENHRY and SYGVKD.

J is TRBJ1-6 and V is TRBV25-1; 7 nucleotides align to TRBD1. J gave up 7 bases and V 2 bases, and 2 bases lay outside the gene matches. Germline lookup yields CDR1 MGHDK and CDR2 SYGVNS. The CDR3 is made up of 14 amino acids. This CDR3 is CASSEVQGNSPLHF. The CDR3 DNA is TGTGCCAGCAGTGAAGTACAGGGGAATTCACCCCTCCACTTT.